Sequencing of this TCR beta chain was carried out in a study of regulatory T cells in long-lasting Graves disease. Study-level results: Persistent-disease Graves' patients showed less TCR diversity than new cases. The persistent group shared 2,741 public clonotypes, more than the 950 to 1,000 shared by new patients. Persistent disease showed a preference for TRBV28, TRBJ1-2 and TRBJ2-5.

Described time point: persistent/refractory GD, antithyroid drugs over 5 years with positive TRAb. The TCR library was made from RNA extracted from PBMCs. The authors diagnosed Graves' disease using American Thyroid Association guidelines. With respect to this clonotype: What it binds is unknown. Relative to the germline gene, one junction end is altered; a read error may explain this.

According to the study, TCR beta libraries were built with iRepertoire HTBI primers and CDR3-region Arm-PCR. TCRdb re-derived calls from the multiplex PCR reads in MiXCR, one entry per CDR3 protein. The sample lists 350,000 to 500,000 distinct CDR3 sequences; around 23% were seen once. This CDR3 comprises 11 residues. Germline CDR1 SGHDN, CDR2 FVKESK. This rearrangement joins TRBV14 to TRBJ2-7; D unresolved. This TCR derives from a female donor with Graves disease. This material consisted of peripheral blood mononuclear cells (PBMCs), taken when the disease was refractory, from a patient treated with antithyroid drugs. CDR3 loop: CASSNYPWRAF. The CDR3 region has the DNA TGTGCCAGCAGCAACTACCCGTGGCGAGCCTTC.